One sample yielded the 12 T cell receptor beta chains listed below, sequenced in a study of post-analysis software for immune sequencing data. Findings and caveats of the study: Included in a set of roughly five TRBV segments more frequent in patients than controls were TRBV5-6, TRBV5-1 and TRBV20-1.

The antigens for these receptors are not known. Carried by the TCR beta cDNA libraries were unique molecular identifiers. Each CDR3 protein is one row after TCRdb ran MiXCR on the PCR reads. Of about 810,000 distinct CDR3 sequences in the sample, around 50% were seen once. The sample taken for sequencing was blood. These receptors originate from a girl aged 5-17 years with multiple sclerosis.

CDR3 bases: TGTGCCAGCAGCCAAGAGAGGACAGCGCAGTACTTC. Its protein product is CASSQERTAQYF. The chain employs TRBV14 and TRBJ2-5, with a possible D match to TRBD1 (6 bases). Germline lookup yields CDR1 SGHDN and CDR2 FVKESK. The V end lost 0 bases, the J end lost 11 bases, and 10 bases lay between the germline ends. The CDR3 runs 12 residues.

This clonotype came up once. This sequence joins TRBV11-2 and TRBJ2-5; 9 bases agree with TRBD2. With V trimmed by 4 bases and J by 11 bases, 17 bases remained unmatched. The CDR3 has 16 amino acids. The V gene's germline CDR1 is SGHAT and CDR2 FQNNGV. For the CDR3, the DNA is TGTGCCAGCAGCTCTCTGCCTAGCGGGGAATATAGTGAGCAGTACTTC. Encoded protein: CASSSLPSGEYSEQYF.

The genes are TRBV5-1 and TRBJ2-7; no clear D. Germline CDR1 reads SGHRS; CDR2 reads YFSETQ. V was shortened by 4 bases and J by 7 bases, with 15 bases between the two germline ends. The CDR3 has 13 residues. The chain's CDR3 is CASSPSTVREQYF. CDR3 bases: TGCGCCAGCAGCCCCAGCACGGTCCGAGAGCAGTACTTC. Full variable domain (remainder filled in from reference TRBV5-1 and TRBJ2-7): KAGVTQTPRYLIKTRGQQVTLSCSPISGHRSVSWYQQTPGQGLQFLFEYFSETQRNKGNFPGRFSGRQFSNSRSEMNVSTLELGDSALYLCASSPSTVREQYFGPGTRLTVT.

CDR3 region: CASSLGEPSSDAFF. The CDR3 region has the DNA TGTGCCAGCAGCTTAGGGGAACCCTCGAGTGACGCTTTCTTT. The J gene is TRBJ1-1, the V gene TRBV13; D gene uncertain. Germline assignment: CDR1 PRHDT and CDR2 FYEKMQ (reference sequence). Trimming took off 0 bases at V and 11 bases at J, with 16 bases between the two ends. This CDR3 has 14 residues.

The table lists this clonotype with a few counts. CDR3 protein: CASSLNEGRYGYTF. DNA for the CDR3: TGCGCCAGCAGCTTGAATGAGGGGCGCTATGGCTACACCTTC. The chain uses TRBV5-1 and TRBJ1-2; possibly TRBD1 for D (5 bases). Germline V gene data show CDR1 as SGHRS and CDR2 as YFSETQ. The CDR3 is 14 amino acids. V was pared by 1 base and J by 4 bases, with 11 bases between.

V gene TRBV14 combines with J gene TRBJ1-2; no clear D gene. Trimming removed 4 bases from V and 10 bases from J, with 10 bases in between. The length of the CDR3 is 11 residues. Germline CDR1 is SGHDN and CDR2 is FVKESK. Written as DNA, the CDR3 is TGTGCCAGCAGCCTCCTCGGTCACTACACCTTC. It specifies CASSLLGHYTF.

This chain connects TRBV7-9 to TRBJ2-5; 8 bases align to TRBD1. This CDR3 is 15 amino acids long. The V gene's germline CDR1 is SEHNR and CDR2 FQNEAQ (reference sequence). The V segment lost 5 bases and the J segment 5 bases; nucleotides outside the gene matches: 10. The CDR3 sequence is CASSEGGQGQETQYF. CDR3 sequence (DNA): TGTGCCAGCAGCGAAGGCGGACAGGGACAGGAGACCCAGTACTTC. Based on the CDR3 plus reference TRBV7-9 and TRBJ2-5, the full variable domain is DTGVSQNPRHKITKRGQNVTFRCDPISEHNRLYWYRQTLGQGPEFLTYFQNEAQLEKSRLLSDRFSAERPKGSFSTLEIQRTEQGDSAMYLCASSEGGQGQETQYFGPGTRLLVL.

The V gene is TRBV29-1, the J gene TRBJ2-1, with D perhaps TRBD1 or TRBD2 (5 bases each). The CDR3 spans 13 residues. The V end was cut by 5 bases, the J end by 5 bases, with 13 bases between. The germline CDR1 and CDR2 sequences are SQVTM and ANQGSEA. The CDR3 sequence is CSVQPGANNEQFF. The CDR3 DNA sequence: TGCAGCGTTCAACCCGGGGCGAACAATGAGCAGTTCTTC.

The rearrangement links TRBV29-1 to TRBJ2-1; D is unclear. Trimming removed 4 bases from V and 5 bases from J, with 9 bases in between. The CDR3 covers 12 residues. Germline V gene sequence: CDR1 SQVTM, CDR2 ANQGSEA. Here the CDR3 DNA reads TGCAGCGTTGTACCCAGCAACAATGAGCAGTTCTTC. This encodes CSVVPSNNEQFF.

The CDR3, as DNA: TGCAGTGCTAGTAAAGGGGCCCGGGGAGATACGCAGTATTTT. Translating gives CSASKGARGDTQYF. The gene calls are TRBV20-1 and TRBJ2-3, with D perhaps TRBD1 or TRBD2 (5 bases each). This CDR3 has 14 amino acids. Trimming took 3 bases from V and 5 from J, leaving 15 bases between them. Per germline, CDR1 DFQATT and CDR2 SNEGSKA (reference sequence).

This clonotype came up a few times. CDR3 sequence reads: CASSLIAARTYEQYF. The DNA for the CDR3 is TGTGCCAGCAGTCTGATTGCAGCGAGAACCTACGAGCAGTACTTC. The gene calls are TRBV28 and TRBJ2-7, with D unresolved. V was trimmed by 5 bases and J by 2 bases, leaving 16 bases between them. The CDR3 covers 15 residues. The germline V gene has CDR1 MDHEN and CDR2 SYDVKM.

V gene TRBV5-1 combines with J gene TRBJ2-2, with 9 bases matching TRBD1. Germline trimming cut 4 bases from V and 2 bases from J; bases unmatched to any gene: 9. Germline CDR1 reads SGHRS; CDR2 reads YFSETQ. The CDR3 length is 17 residues. Here the CDR3 reads CASSITGTGLNTGELFF. The DNA for the CDR3 is TGCGCCAGCAGCATAACCGGGACAGGGCTTAACACCGGGGAGCTGTTTTTT. Filled out from reference TRBV5-1 and TRBJ2-2, the complete variable domain reads KAGVTQTPRYLIKTRGQQVTLSCSPISGHRSVSWYQQTPGQGLQFLFEYFSETQRNKGNFPGRFSGRQFSNSRSEMNVSTLELGDSALYLCASSITGTGLNTGELFFGEGSRLTVL.